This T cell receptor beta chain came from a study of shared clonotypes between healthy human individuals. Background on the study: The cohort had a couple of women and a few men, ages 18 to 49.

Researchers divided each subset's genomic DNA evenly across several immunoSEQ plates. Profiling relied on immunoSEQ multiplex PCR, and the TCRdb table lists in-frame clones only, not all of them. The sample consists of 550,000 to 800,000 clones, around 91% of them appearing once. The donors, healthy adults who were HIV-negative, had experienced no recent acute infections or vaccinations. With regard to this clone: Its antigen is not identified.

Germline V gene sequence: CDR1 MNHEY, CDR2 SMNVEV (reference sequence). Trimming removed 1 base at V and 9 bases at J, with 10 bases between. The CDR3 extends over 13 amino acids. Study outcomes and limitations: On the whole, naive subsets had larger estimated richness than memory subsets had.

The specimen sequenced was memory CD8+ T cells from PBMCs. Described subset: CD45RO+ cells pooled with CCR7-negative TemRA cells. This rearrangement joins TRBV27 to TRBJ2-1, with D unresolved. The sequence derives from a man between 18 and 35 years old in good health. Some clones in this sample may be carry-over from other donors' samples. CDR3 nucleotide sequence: TGTGCCAGCAGTTTATATTCGCCAGGTGAGCAGTTCTTC. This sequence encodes CASSLYSPGEQFF.